The 26 T cell receptor beta chains below come from one sample, sequenced in a study of T-cell memory formation after mild COVID-19. One entry per CDR3 protein, called by TCRdb with MiXCR from the 5' RACE reads. The table lists a few hundred thousand distinct CDR3 sequences, roughly 26% of them singletons. Sample: PBMCs or a T cell subset sorted from them (not recorded which). Every receptor here comes from an adult woman who had mild COVID-19 (a few samples of this study predate the infection). Cell type and time point are not known.

This clonotype turned up a few times. This chain links TRBV6-5 with TRBJ1-2; TRBD1 matches at 7 bases. From germline, CDR1 is MNHEY and CDR2 SVGAGI. The J segment lost 8 bases and the V segment lost 5 bases, leaving 5 bases of the junction unmatched. The CDR3 consists of 12 residues. CDR3 coding DNA: TGTGCCAGCAGTCGAGGGGGCCGAGGCTACACCTTC. Translated, it gives CASSRGGRGYTF.

This clonotype was seen only a few times. The chain recombines TRBV15 with TRBJ2-2; 11 bases align to TRBD1. The germline CDR1 and CDR2 sequences are LNHNV and YYDKDF (reference sequence). This CDR3 region has 15 residues. Trimming cost V 1 base and J 6 bases; bases outside gene matches: 1. In DNA form, the CDR3 reads TGTGCCACCAGCAGAGGGGACAGGGGGGCCGGGGAGCTGTTTTTT. Translating it yields CATSRGDRGAGELFF.

J is TRBJ2-5 and V is TRBV2; the D gene could be TRBD1 or TRBD2 (5 bases each). Germline CDR1 and CDR2: SNHLY and FYNNEI. CDR3 length: 15 amino acids. V lost 6 bases to trimming and J lost 5 bases, with 19 bases between them. CDR3 sequence: CASRAPLGAGETQYF. CDR3 bases: TGTGCCAGCAGGGCACCACTAGGCGCAGGGGAGACCCAGTACTTC.

The V and J genes are TRBV12-3 or TRBV12-4 and TRBJ2-2; D unclear. The V and J ends lost 3 bases and 6 bases respectively, with 17 bases between them. This CDR3 region has 16 residues. This chain's CDR3 is CASSFAILAGAGELFF. The CDR3 coding sequence is TGTGCCAGCAGTTTCGCCATCCTGGCTGGGGCCGGGGAGCTGTTTTTT.

This clonotype was counted a few times. The chain employs TRBV12-3 or TRBV12-4 and TRBJ2-2; tentatively, D is TRBD1 or TRBD2 (5 bases each). V shed 6 bases and J shed 1 base, with 9 bases lying between them. This CDR3 is built from 14 residues. The DNA for the CDR3 is TGTGCCAGCAGGACTGGGGGGAACACCGGGGAGCTGTTTTTT. Translation gives CASRTGGNTGELFF.

This clonotype showed up just once. V gene TRBV12-3 or TRBV12-4 combines with J gene TRBJ1-2; D is unclear. The CDR3 runs to 13 residues. The ends were cut back, 7 bases at V and 2 bases at J, with 11 bases in the middle. The DNA for the CDR3 is TGTGCCAGCACCTATGTCCGAAACTATGGCTACACCTTC. This encodes CASTYVRNYGYTF.

This clonotype occurred a few times. The chain has TRBV6-5 and TRBJ2-7; maybe TRBD1 (6 bases). The germline V gene encodes CDR1 MNHEY and CDR2 SVGAGI. CDR3 length: 14 residues. V was shortened by 7 bases and J by 3 bases, with 16 bases between the two germline ends. The CDR3 sequence: CASTPGHGVYEQYF. The CDR3 nucleotides read TGTGCCAGCACCCCGGGACACGGTGTCTACGAGCAGTACTTC.

This clonotype came up a few times. The CDR3 DNA reads as TGTGCCAGCAGCCAGAGACAGGGTGTGAATGAGCAGTTCTTC. Translated, it gives CASSQRQGVNEQFF. V and J are TRBV6-2 or TRBV6-3 and TRBJ2-1, with 7 positions matching TRBD1. Germline V gene data show CDR1 as MNHEY and CDR2 as SVGEGT. V dropped 6 bases and J dropped 7; count of bases not matched to a gene: 9. CDR3 length: 14 amino acids.

The chain links TRBV4-1 to TRBJ1-3, with D possibly TRBD1 on 5 matching bases. With 0 bases removed from V and 2 bases from J, the gap between germline ends came to 11 bases. This CDR3 is built from 16 residues. CDR1 and CDR2 from the germline V gene are MGHRA and YSYEKL. CDR3 nucleotides: TGCGCCAGCAGCCAAGAGGCCTCGGGGGCTGGAAACACCATATATTTT. This codes for CASSQEASGAGNTIYF.

The chain combines TRBV25-1 with TRBJ2-1, with a weak D call TRBD1 (6 bases). Trimming cost V 2 bases and J 6 bases, with 14 bases left between them. Per germline, CDR1 MGHDK and CDR2 SYGVNS. The CDR3 is 15 amino acids. The DNA for the CDR3 is TGTGCCAGCAGTGAAGGGCAGGGGTCCCCCAATGAGCAGTTCTTC. Translation gives CASSEGQGSPNEQFF.

The rearrangement links TRBV3-1 to TRBJ2-3, with 11 bases fitting TRBD2. The CDR3 covers 18 residues. V lost 1 base, J lost 0 bases, and 6 bases stayed unmatched. Germline V gene lookup returns CDR1 LGHDT and CDR2 YNNKEL (reference sequence). The CDR3, as DNA: TGTGCCAGCAGCCAAGCGGGACTAGCGGCTTGGAGCACAGATACGCAGTATTTT. Amino acid sequence: CASSQAGLAAWSTDTQYF.

This clonotype was found a few times. The V and J genes are TRBV6-5 and TRBJ2-1; TRBD2 matches at 9 bases. CDR1 MNHEY and CDR2 SVGAGI come from the germline V gene. The V segment lost 2 bases and the J segment 9 bases; nucleotides outside the gene matches: 8. This CDR3 contains 15 residues. CDR3 sequence: CASSYGAGGPSEQFF. The CDR3 bases are TGTGCCAGCAGTTACGGGGCGGGAGGGCCTAGTGAGCAGTTCTTC.

This clonotype has just a few counts. The chain employs TRBV19 and TRBJ2-1; 11 bases are a match to TRBD2. Trimming at V came to 4 bases and at J to 7 bases, leaving 6 bases not matched to a gene. Per germline, CDR1 LNHDA and CDR2 SQIVND (reference sequence). The CDR3 is made up of 15 amino acids. The CDR3 here is CASSKLAGGRNEQFF. As DNA, the CDR3 is TGTGCCAGTAGTAAATTAGCGGGGGGGAGGAATGAGCAGTTCTTC.

There are many counts of this clonotype. The V and J genes are TRBV5-1 and TRBJ2-5; D possibly corresponds to TRBD1 (6 bases). Looked up from germline, CDR1 is SGHRS and CDR2 is YFSETQ. Trimming took off 0 bases at V and 4 bases at J, with 10 bases between the two ends. The CDR3 is 14 amino acids. The CDR3 DNA follows: TGCGCCAGCAGCTTGGGACAGGAGCCAGAGACCCAGTACTTC. It translates to CASSLGQEPETQYF.

The J gene is TRBJ2-1, the V gene TRBV18; 8 bases line up with TRBD2. The CDR3 is 15 residues long. J gave up 5 bases and V 6 bases, and 9 bases lay outside the gene matches. Germline lookup yields CDR1 KGHSH and CDR2 LQKENI. The CDR3 spells CASSRREGPHNEQFF. The CDR3 coding sequence is TGTGCCAGCTCCCGACGGGAGGGCCCCCACAATGAGCAGTTCTTC.

This clonotype was counted only a few times. The chain is built from TRBV6-5 and TRBJ1-2; TRBD1 is a possible D gene (6 bases). CDR1 MNHEY and CDR2 SVGAGI come from the germline V gene. The CDR3 consists of 13 residues. The ends were cut back, 5 bases at V and 8 bases at J, with 15 bases in the middle. The CDR3 reads CASSLTGSGGYTF. CDR3 nucleotide sequence: TGTGCCAGCAGTCTCACAGGGTCGGGAGGCTACACCTTC.

V gene TRBV2 combines with J gene TRBJ2-7; the match to TRBD2 covers 11 bases. The CDR3 sequence is 17 residues long. Per the germline V gene, CDR1 is SNHLY and CDR2 is FYNNEI. The V segment lost 4 bases and the J segment 3 bases; nucleotides outside the gene matches: 11. The CDR3 loop reads CASSVPRGLAELYEQYF. The CDR3 nucleotides are TGTGCCAGCAGTGTCCCCCGGGGACTAGCGGAACTCTACGAGCAGTACTTC.

This clonotype was found a few times. DNA of the CDR3: TGCGCCAGCAGCCAAGGCGCCGGCTTACTTGAAGCTTTCTTT. Its protein product is CASSQGAGLLEAFF. V usage is TRBV4-3 and J usage is TRBJ1-1; D gene ambiguous. Germline values: CDR1 LGHNA, CDR2 YSLEER. Trimming pared 1 base from V and 7 bases from J, leaving 13 bases between. The CDR3 runs 14 residues.

This clonotype has just a few counts. J is TRBJ2-1 and V is TRBV12-3 or TRBV12-4; TRBD2 is a possible D gene (5 bases). This CDR3 is 12 amino acids long. With 4 bases removed from V and 6 bases from J, the gap between germline ends came to 7 bases. DNA of the CDR3: TGTGCCAGCAGTTGGACTGTCAATGAGCAGTTCTTC. Protein sequence: CASSWTVNEQFF.

This clonotype came up a few times. The chain employs TRBV5-1 and TRBJ1-2, with a tentative D call TRBD1 (6 bases). Trimming left V 0 bases short and J 4 bases short, with 7 bases between. Germline V lookup: CDR1 SGHRS, CDR2 YFSETQ. The CDR3 extends over 13 amino acids. CDR3 nucleotides: TGCGCCAGCAGCTTGGGGACAGCCTATGGCTACACCTTC. It is translated as CASSLGTAYGYTF.

The chain combines TRBV12-3 or TRBV12-4 with TRBJ1-6; D uncertain. Trimming pared 3 bases from V and 8 bases from J, leaving 11 bases between. The length of the CDR3 is 14 residues. The CDR3 spells CASSFRASHSPLHF. The CDR3 DNA is TGTGCCAGCAGTTTCCGGGCCAGCCATTCACCCCTCCACTTT.

The chain joins TRBV4-3 to TRBJ2-1; D call uncertain. Per the germline V gene, CDR1 is LGHNA and CDR2 is YSLEER. Trimming removed 1 base at V and 0 bases at J, with 10 bases between. This CDR3 is built from 16 residues. CDR3 sequence reads: CASSQGRRYSYNEQFF. DNA of the CDR3: TGCGCCAGCAGCCAAGGTAGACGCTACTCCTACAATGAGCAGTTCTTC.

The chain is built from TRBV2 and TRBJ2-7; 7 nucleotides line up with TRBD2. The germline CDR1 and CDR2 sequences are SNHLY and FYNNEI. The CDR3 loop spans 15 amino acids. After removal of 8 bases from V and 5 bases from J, the junction contained 15 bases not matched to a gene. CDR3: CASRPWGGDSDEQYF. CDR3 coding DNA: TGTGCCAGCCGACCCTGGGGGGGAGACAGCGACGAGCAGTACTTC.

The chain couples TRBV5-1 to TRBJ1-6; 10 bases align to TRBD1. The V and J ends lost 4 bases and 9 bases, in that order; junction bases with no gene match: 1. Germline assignment: CDR1 SGHRS and CDR2 YFSETQ. The CDR3 runs 13 residues. CDR3 sequence: CASSRTGGSPLHF. CDR3 in DNA: TGCGCCAGCAGCCGGACAGGGGGTTCACCCCTCCACTTT.

This clonotype was seen a few times. The chain has TRBV20-1 and TRBJ2-7, with TRBD1 matching 12 bases. The ends lost 6 bases at V and 9 bases at J; junction bases unmatched: 12. This CDR3 has 14 amino acids. Germline values: CDR1 DFQATT, CDR2 SNEGSKA (reference sequence). Here the CDR3 reads CSAVKPGQGAGQYF. In nucleotides, the CDR3 is TGCAGTGCAGTCAAACCGGGACAGGGGGCGGGGCAGTACTTC.

The rearrangement joins TRBV2 to TRBJ2-7, with 7 bases that match TRBD1. The CDR3 is made up of 14 amino acids. Losses at the gene ends were 4 bases for V and 4 bases for J; bases not matched to a gene: 7. The germline gives CDR1 SNHLY, CDR2 FYNNEI. The DNA of the CDR3 is TGTGCCAGCAGTGTACAGGGGATCGGGTACGAGCAGTACTTC. Residues: CASSVQGIGYEQYF.